The subject of this entry is one T cell receptor (beta chain). These data belong to a study of blood T cell repertoires in COVID-19. Study at large: Sites across the United States, Italy and Spain contributed samples from acute and convalescent COVID-19.

Generated by immunoSEQ multiplex PCR, the TCRdb table keeps only in-frame clones and is missing some. The table lists fewer than 150,000 clones, roughly four fifths of them singletons, with 18% in the top ten. With 6 bases removed from V and 2 bases from J, the gap between germline ends came to 10 bases. The CDR3 is made up of 14 amino acids. CDR1 is LNHDA, CDR2 SQIVND, per germline (reference sequence). The study drew participants aged about 18 to 89 years from some 25 US areas. The TCR comes from a man aged 25 to 40 who had recovered from COVID-19. The chain couples TRBV19 to TRBJ1-4, with unresolved D. Source material: PBMCs or T cells enriched from blood (not recorded which). The CDR3 region has the DNA TGTGCCAGTAGCCCCGGGGTGACTAATGAAAAACTGTTTTTT. Amino acid sequence: CASSPGVTNEKLFF.